A single sample gave rise to the 5 T cell receptor beta chains below, sequenced in a study of blood T cell repertoires in COVID-19. Assay: immunoSEQ multiplex PCR; the TCRdb copy retains only in-frame clones and omits some. The sample gives roughly 250,000 clones, roughly 84% of which show up once; 4.4% is in the top ten. Sequenced sample: peripheral blood. The receptor set was obtained from a man over 45 with active or convalescent COVID-19.

This chain links TRBV6-5 with TRBJ2-7; the D gene is possibly TRBD1 (6 bases). CDR1 and CDR2 from the germline V gene are MNHEY and SVGAGI. The CDR3 has 14 amino acids. V gave up 4 bases and J gave up 3 bases, with 13 bases separating them. Here the CDR3 DNA reads TGTGCCAGCAGTTCCAACTTACAGGGCTACGAGCAGTACTTC. It is translated as CASSSNLQGYEQYF.

The V gene is TRBV7-3, the J gene TRBJ2-2, with D perhaps TRBD2 (6 bases). Per germline, CDR1 SGHTA and CDR2 FQGTGA. V was pared by 2 bases and J by 5 bases, with 15 bases between. This CDR3 has 16 residues. The CDR3 sequence is CASSLLGVGGTGELFF. In DNA, the CDR3 is TGTGCCAGCAGCTTACTAGGGGTCGGGGGTACCGGGGAGCTGTTTTTT.

This clone was seen repeatedly, ten times or more. This same CDR3 is encoded by further DNA sequences in the sample. J is TRBJ1-2 and V is TRBV30, with D possibly matching TRBD1 (6 bases). CDR3 length equals 13 residues. Looked up from germline, CDR1 is GTSNPN and CDR2 is SVGIG (reference sequence). V lost 2 bases and J lost 4, with 11 bases in between. The CDR3 here is CAWSRDRPYGYTF. Here the CDR3 DNA reads TGTGCCTGGAGTCGCGACAGGCCCTATGGCTACACCTTC.

This chain links TRBV7-3 with TRBJ2-3; D is perhaps TRBD2 (5 bases). This CDR3 contains 14 residues. V was cut by 5 bases and J by 1 base, with 10 bases left in between. Germline CDR1 is SGHTA and CDR2 is FQGTGA. The CDR3 bases are TGTGCCAGCAGCCTCATCGGGGGCACAGATACGCAGTATTTT. This encodes CASSLIGGTDTQYF.

In DNA, the CDR3 is TGTGCCAGCAGGCGGGTCACCGGGGAGCTGTTTTTT. It specifies CASRRVTGELFF. The V gene is TRBV27, the J gene TRBJ2-2; a weak D match, TRBD2 (5 bases). The CDR3 runs to 12 residues. Trimming took off 6 bases at V and 4 bases at J, with 6 bases between the two ends. From germline, CDR1 is MNHEY and CDR2 SMNVEV (reference sequence).